This TCR beta chain was documented in a study of T cell responses to AZD1222 COVID-19 vaccine. With 11 bases clipped from V and 0 bases from J, the junction kept 8 bases outside the gene matches. This CDR3 is 16 amino acids long. Germline CDR1 and CDR2: MNHEY and SMNVEV (reference sequence). Sequencing was performed with immunoSEQ multiplex PCR; in TCRdb, only in-frame clones are kept and a portion is missing. The sample lists about 120,000 clones, 70% to 90% occurring once. The chain recombines TRBV27 with TRBJ2-1, with 12 bases aligning to TRBD2. The TCR comes from an adult in good health. The sequencing here drew on peripheral blood, taken on day 0 of AZD1222 vaccination. Here the CDR3 reads CAPRLAGEPSYNEQFF. DNA of the CDR3: TGTGCCCCTCGACTAGCGGGGGAACCCTCCTACAATGAGCAGTTCTTC.